The following is a TCR beta chain sequence with its context. CDR1 and CDR2 from the germline V gene are SGHDT and YYEEEE. The CDR3 consists of 13 residues. The V end lost 4 bases, the J end lost 1 base, and 8 bases lay between the germline ends. Using immunoSEQ multiplex PCR, the repertoire was profiled, and TCRdb retains in-frame clones only, with some absent. The data contain some 5,000 clones, about 25% of them singletons. The sample belongs to a study of tumour-infiltrating T cells in Burkitt lymphoma. The overall study: Survival, overall and progression-free, tracked with productive clonality.

Sequencing was carried out using tumor tissue. The chain employs TRBV5-6 and TRBJ1-1; TRBD1 is a possible D gene (5 bases). The source of this sequence is a human donor with diffuse large B-cell lymphoma. This chain's CDR3 is CASSHDRNTEAFF. DNA for the CDR3: TGTGCCAGCAGCCACGACAGGAACACTGAAGCTTTCTTT.